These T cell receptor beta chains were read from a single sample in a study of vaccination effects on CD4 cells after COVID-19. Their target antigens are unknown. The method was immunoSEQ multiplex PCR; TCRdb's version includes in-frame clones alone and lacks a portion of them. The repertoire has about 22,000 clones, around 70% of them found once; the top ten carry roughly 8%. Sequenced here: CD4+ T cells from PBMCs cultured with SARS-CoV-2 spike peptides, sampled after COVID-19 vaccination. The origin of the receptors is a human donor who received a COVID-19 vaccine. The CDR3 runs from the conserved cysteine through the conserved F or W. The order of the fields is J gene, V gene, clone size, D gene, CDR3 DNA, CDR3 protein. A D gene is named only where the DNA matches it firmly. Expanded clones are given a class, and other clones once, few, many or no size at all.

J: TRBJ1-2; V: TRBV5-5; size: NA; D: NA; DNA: TGTGCCAGCAGCTTGACAGATGGCTACACCTTC; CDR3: CASSLTDGYTF
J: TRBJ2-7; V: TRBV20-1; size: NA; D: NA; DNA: TGCAGTGCTAGGTCTGGCCACGAGCAGTACTTC; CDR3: CSARSGHEQYF
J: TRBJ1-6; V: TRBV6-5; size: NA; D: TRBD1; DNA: TGTGCCAGCCGGACAGGTTGGTTCGATAATTCACCCCTCCACTTT; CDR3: CASRTGWFDNSPLHF
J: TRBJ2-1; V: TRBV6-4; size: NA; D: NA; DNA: TGTGCCAGCAGTGATAGTCCTCAGGATGAGCAGTTCTTC; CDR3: CASSDSPQDEQFF
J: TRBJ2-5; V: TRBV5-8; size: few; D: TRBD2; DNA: TGTGCCAGCAGCGGAGGACTAGCGGGGGTAGAGACCCAGTACTTC; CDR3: CASSGGLAGVETQYF
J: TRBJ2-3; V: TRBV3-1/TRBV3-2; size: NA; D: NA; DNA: TGTGCCAGCGGGCTCGGGCTAGGGGCAGATACGCAGTATTTT; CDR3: CASGLGLGADTQYF
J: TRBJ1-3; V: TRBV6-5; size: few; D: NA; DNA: TGTGCCAGCAGCAGTCCAAACACCATATATTTT; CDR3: CASSSPNTIYF
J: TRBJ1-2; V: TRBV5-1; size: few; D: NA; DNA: TGCGCCAGCAGCTCACAGGGCCGGGGCTATGGCTACACCTTC; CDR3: CASSSQGRGYGYTF
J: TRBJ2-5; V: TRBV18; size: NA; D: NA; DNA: TGTGCCAGCTCAACACCGGAAATAAAGACCCAGTACTTC; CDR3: CASSTPEIKTQYF
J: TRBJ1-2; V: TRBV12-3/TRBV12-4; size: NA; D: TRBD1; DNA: TGTGCCAGCAGATCCGGGACAGGGAACGGCTACACCTTC; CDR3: CASRSGTGNGYTF
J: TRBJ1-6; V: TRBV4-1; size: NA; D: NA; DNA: TGCGCCAGCAGCCAAGACCGGACAGCCCCTCTAATTTCACCCCTCCACTTT; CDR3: CASSQDRTAPLISPLHF
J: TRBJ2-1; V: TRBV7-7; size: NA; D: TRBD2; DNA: TGTGCCAGCAGCAGCGGGAGGGCCGCTAACAATGAGCAGTTCTTC; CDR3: CASSSGRAANNEQFF
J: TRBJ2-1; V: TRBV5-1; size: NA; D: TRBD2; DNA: TGCGCCAGCAGCTTATTAGCGGGGGGTGAGCAGTTCTTC; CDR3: CASSLLAGGEQFF
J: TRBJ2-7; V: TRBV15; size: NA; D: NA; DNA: TGTGCCACCAGCAGAGGGTCAGGGATCACCTACGAGCAGTACTTC; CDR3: CATSRGSGITYEQYF
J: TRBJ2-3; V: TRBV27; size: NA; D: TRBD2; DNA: TGTGCCAGCAGTTTATCGTTCTGGGCTAGCGGGAGAACAGATACGCAGTATTTT; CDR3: CASSLSFWASGRTDTQYF
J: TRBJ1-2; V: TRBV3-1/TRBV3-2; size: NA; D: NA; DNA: TGTGCCAGCAGCGAGGTGCAATCTGGCTACACCTTC; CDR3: CASSEVQSGYTF
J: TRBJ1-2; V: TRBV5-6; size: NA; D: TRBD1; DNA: TGTGCCAGCAGCCAACAGGGGTTAGGGCGAGGCTACACCTTC; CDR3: CASSQQGLGRGYTF
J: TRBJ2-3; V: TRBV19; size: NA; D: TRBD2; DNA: TGTGCCAGTAGTAAAATAGCGGGAGGCCTTACAGATACGCAGTATTTT; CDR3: CASSKIAGGLTDTQYF
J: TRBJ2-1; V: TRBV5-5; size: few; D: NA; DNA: TGTGCCAGCAGCTTAATACCGGCCCGTAGCTCCTACAATGAGCAGTTCTTC; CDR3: CASSLIPARSSYNEQFF
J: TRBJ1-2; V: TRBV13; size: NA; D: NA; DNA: TGTGCCAGCAGCTTCGGACAGCAACCCTATGGCTACACCTTC; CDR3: CASSFGQQPYGYTF
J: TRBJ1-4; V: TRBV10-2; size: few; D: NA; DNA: TGCGCCAGCAGTGAGGGGGCGTTGCGGGAAAAACTGTTTTTT; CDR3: CASSEGALREKLFF
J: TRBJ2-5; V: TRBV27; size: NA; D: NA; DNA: TGTGCCAGCAGTTTATCGTCGGACGAAGGACGAACCCAGTACTTC; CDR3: CASSLSSDEGRTQYF
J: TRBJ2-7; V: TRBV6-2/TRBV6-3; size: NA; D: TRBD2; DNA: TGTGCCAGCAGTGATAGCGGGACCACCTACGAGCAGTACTTC; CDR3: CASSDSGTTYEQYF
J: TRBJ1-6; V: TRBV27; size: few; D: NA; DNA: TGTGCCAGCAGTTTAGTGAATTCACCCCTCCACTTT; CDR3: CASSLVNSPLHF
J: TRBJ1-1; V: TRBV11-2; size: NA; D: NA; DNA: TGTGCCAGCAGCTTAGACGCGAACACTGAAGCTTTCTTT; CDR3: CASSLDANTEAFF
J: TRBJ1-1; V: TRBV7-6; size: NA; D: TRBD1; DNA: TGTGCCAGCAGCTTAGGGACAGGGATATCGAACACTGAAGCTTTCTTT; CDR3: CASSLGTGISNTEAFF
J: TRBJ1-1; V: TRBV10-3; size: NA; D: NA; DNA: TGTGCCATCAGTGATAAGGGAGGGAGGAACACTGAAGCTTTCTTT; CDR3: CAISDKGGRNTEAFF
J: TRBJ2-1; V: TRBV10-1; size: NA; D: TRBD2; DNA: TGCGCCAGCGCACTAGCGGGAGGGGATGAGCAGTTCTTC; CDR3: CASALAGGDEQFF
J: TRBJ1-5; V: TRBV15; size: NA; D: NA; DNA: TGTGCCACCAGCAGAGATATCGGTCGCAGGGAGGGTCAGCCCCAGCATTTT; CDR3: CATSRDIGRREGQPQHF